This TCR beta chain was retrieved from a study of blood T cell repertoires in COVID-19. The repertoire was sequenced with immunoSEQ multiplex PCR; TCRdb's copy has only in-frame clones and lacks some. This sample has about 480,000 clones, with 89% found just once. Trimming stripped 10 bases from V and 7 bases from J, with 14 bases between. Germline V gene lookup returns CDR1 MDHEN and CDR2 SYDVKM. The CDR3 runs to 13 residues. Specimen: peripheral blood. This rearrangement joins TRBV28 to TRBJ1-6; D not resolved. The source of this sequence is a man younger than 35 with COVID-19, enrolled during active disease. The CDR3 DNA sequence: TGTGCCATCTCAGTTTCCAGGAATTCACCCCTCCACTTT. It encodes CAISVSRNSPLHF.